This passage covers 6 T cell receptor beta chains from one sample sequenced in a study of blood T cells in healthy people across ages (dated by TCRdb to between 2015 and 2016). Libraries were built with 5' RACE. The sequencer listed for this sample is Illumina HiSeq 2500. A second roughly 7 to 11 cycle PCR used a sample-barcoded 5' primer and a J-beta primer mix. The public reads were run again by TCRdb, first through fastp at Q25 and then through MiXCR, and only productive beta chains were kept. Identical CDR3 protein sequences are pooled into one entry, listed with their most common genes and DNA. The sample table contains about 1.1 million distinct CDR3 sequences; only one count was recorded for more than 30% of them. Clones ranked in the top ten supply under 15% of the sample. The sample was blood. Receptors were obtained from a man aged 18 to 29 in good health.

This clonotype was seen a handful of times. J is TRBJ1-2 and V is TRBV9, with 10 bases fitting TRBD1. CDR1 and CDR2 from the germline V gene are SGDLS and YYNGEE. This CDR3 spans 16 amino acids. V was clipped by 4 bases and J by 2 bases; unmatched bases: 8. DNA for the CDR3: TGTGCCAGCAGCCCAAAGACAGGGGGCGAAAACTATGGCTACACCTTC. Translation gives CASSPKTGGENYGYTF.

This clonotype was seen at least ten times. The chain recombines TRBV11-2 with TRBJ2-3; possibly TRBD1 for D (6 bases). V was shortened by 4 bases and J by 3 bases, with 11 bases between the two germline ends. From germline, CDR1 is SGHAT and CDR2 FQNNGV. CDR3 length: 14 residues. The CDR3 region is CASSSDRVTDTQYF. The CDR3, as DNA: TGTGCCAGCAGCTCGGACAGAGTGACAGATACGCAGTATTTT.

The genes are TRBV18 and TRBJ2-7; tentatively, D is TRBD1 (6 bases). Germline loops: CDR1 KGHSH, CDR2 LQKENI. Trimming cost V 1 base and J 2 bases, with 15 bases left between them. This CDR3 is 16 amino acids long. CDR3 bases: TGTGCCAGCTCACCACTGCCAGTCTCAGGGGCCTACGAGCAGTACTTC. This codes for CASSPLPVSGAYEQYF.

This clonotype was seen a few times. The gene calls are TRBV20-1 and TRBJ2-1; 7 nucleotides line up with TRBD2. The CDR3 covers 13 residues. Germline V gene sequence: CDR1 DFQATT, CDR2 SNEGSKA (reference sequence). Germline trimming cut 7 bases from V and 7 bases from J; bases unmatched to any gene: 10. CDR3 nucleotide sequence: TGCAGTGTTATTATTACCGGGGGGAATGAGCAGTTCTTC. Protein sequence: CSVIITGGNEQFF.

This clonotype was seen only a few times. V usage is TRBV4-3 and J usage is TRBJ1-2; TRBD1 might be the D (6 bases). V gave up 0 bases and J gave up 3 bases, with 14 bases separating them. This CDR3 region has 16 residues. Germline V CDR1 and CDR2: LGHNA, YSLEER. The CDR3 reads CASSQDLGAGDYGYTF. DNA of the CDR3: TGCGCCAGCAGCCAAGATTTGGGCGCAGGGGACTATGGCTACACCTTC.

This rearrangement joins TRBV11-2 to TRBJ2-5; maybe TRBD2 (5 bases). The CDR3 extends over 12 amino acids. Trimming pared 5 bases from V and 11 bases from J, leaving 15 bases between. Per germline, CDR1 SGHAT and CDR2 FQNNGV. The chain's CDR3 is CASSHYAGEQYF. Here the CDR3 DNA reads TGTGCCAGCAGCCATTATGCGGGTGAGCAGTACTTC.